A single TCR beta chain is shown here with its context. These data are taken from a study of blood T cell repertoires in COVID-19. Study context: The analysed material was cDNA or gDNA that came from T cells, B-cell-depleted T cells, or PBMCs.

The CDR3 is 13 amino acids. CDR1 is SGHTA, CDR2 FQGTGA, per germline. The V and J ends lost 0 bases and 8 bases respectively, with 10 bases between them. In the source study's methods: Reference gene primers were amplified, and this amplification served to estimate nucleated cell counts. Some clones are missing from TCRdb's copy, which holds only in-frame ones; the method was immunoSEQ multiplex PCR. From that table come the V and J calls and clone size; the DNA was used to work out D and trimming. The table lists 110,000 or so clones, around 85% of them singletons, with around 6% in the top ten. The chain links TRBV7-3 to TRBJ1-2, with D uncertain. Sequenced: peripheral blood. This TCR derives from a woman aged 60-70 years with COVID-19, enrolled during active disease. For the CDR3, the DNA is TGTGCCAGCAGCTTAACTCCCGGTTTAGGCTACACCTTC. Protein: CASSLTPGLGYTF.